This passage covers 3 T cell receptor beta chains from one sample sequenced in a study of cytomegalovirus exposure and HLA in healthy donors. PCR was performed using 60 Vbeta and 13 Jbeta primers. Some clones are missing from TCRdb's copy, which holds only in-frame ones; the method was immunoSEQ multiplex PCR. The top ten clones hold around 7.7% of a sample with around 99,000 clones, roughly 70% of them seen once. The specimen sequenced was PBMCs. The receptors come from a man aged 35 to 55 in good health and CMV-seronegative.

The rearrangement joins TRBV28 to TRBJ1-2; 12 nucleotides line up with TRBD1. The junction had 7 bases not matched to a gene; V was cut back by 4 bases and J by 7 bases. Per the germline V gene, CDR1 is MDHEN and CDR2 is SYDVKM. This CDR3 comprises 15 residues. The CDR3 reads CASSSPGQGAGGYTF. The CDR3 DNA is TGTGCCAGCAGTTCCCCGGGACAGGGGGCGGGTGGCTACACCTTC.

The chain employs TRBV11-3 and TRBJ2-1; 12 bases line up with TRBD2. Germline lookup yields CDR1 SGHNT and CDR2 YENEEA. This CDR3 is 16 amino acids long. With 2 bases clipped from V and 2 bases from J, the junction kept 1 base outside the gene matches. The CDR3 here is CASSLRTSGAYNEQFF. The CDR3 region has the DNA TGTGCCAGCAGCTTAAGGACTAGCGGGGCCTACAATGAGCAGTTCTTC. The full variable domain, in which reference TRBV11-3 and TRBJ2-1 provide the parts outside the CDR3, is EAGVVQSPRYKIIEKKQPVAFWCNPISGHNTLYWYLQNLGQGPELLIRYENEEAVDDSQLPKDRFSAERLKGVDSTLKIQPAELGDSAVYLCASSLRTSGAYNEQFFGPGTRLTVL.

The rearrangement uses TRBV4-2 and TRBJ2-1; 9 bases map to TRBD1. Germline lookup yields CDR1 LGHNA and CDR2 YNFKEQ. The CDR3 length is 16 residues. The trim removed 1 base at V and 5 bases at J, leaving 6 bases unmatched. This CDR3 is CASSQVWRDRDNEQFF. For the CDR3, the DNA is TGTGCCAGCAGCCAAGTCTGGCGGGACAGGGACAATGAGCAGTTCTTC.